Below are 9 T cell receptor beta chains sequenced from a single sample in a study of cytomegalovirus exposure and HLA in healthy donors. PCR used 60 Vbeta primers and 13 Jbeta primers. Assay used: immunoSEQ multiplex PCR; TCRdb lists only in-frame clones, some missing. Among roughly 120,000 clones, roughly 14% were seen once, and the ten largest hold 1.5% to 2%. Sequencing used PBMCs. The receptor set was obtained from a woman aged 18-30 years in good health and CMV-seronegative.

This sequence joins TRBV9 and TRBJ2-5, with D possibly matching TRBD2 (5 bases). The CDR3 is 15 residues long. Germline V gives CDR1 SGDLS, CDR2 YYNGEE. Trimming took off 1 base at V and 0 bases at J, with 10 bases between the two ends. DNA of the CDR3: TGTGCCAGCAGCGTAAGTGGAGGTTACCAAGAGACCCAGTACTTC. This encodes CASSVSGGYQETQYF.

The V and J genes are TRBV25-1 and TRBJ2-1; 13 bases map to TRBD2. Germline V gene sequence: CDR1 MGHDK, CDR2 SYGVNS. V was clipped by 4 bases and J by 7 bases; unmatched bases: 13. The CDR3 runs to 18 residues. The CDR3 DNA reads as TGTGCCAGCAGTGGGACTAGCGGGAGCCTCGTCTTAGTAAATGAGCAGTTCTTC. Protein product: CASSGTSGSLVLVNEQFF.

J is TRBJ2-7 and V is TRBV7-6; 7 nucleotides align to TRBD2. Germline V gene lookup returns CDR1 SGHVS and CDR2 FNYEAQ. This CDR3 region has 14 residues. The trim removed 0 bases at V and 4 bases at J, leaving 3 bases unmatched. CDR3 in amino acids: CASSLAGGEYEQYF. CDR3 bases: TGTGCCAGCAGCTTAGCGGGAGGGGAATACGAGCAGTACTTC.

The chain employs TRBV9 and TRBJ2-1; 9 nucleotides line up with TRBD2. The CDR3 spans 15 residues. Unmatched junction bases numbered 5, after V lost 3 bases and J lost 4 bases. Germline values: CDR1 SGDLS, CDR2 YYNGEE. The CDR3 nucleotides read TGTGCCAGCAGCGATAGCGGGGGTATATACAATGAGCAGTTCTTC. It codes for CASSDSGGIYNEQFF.

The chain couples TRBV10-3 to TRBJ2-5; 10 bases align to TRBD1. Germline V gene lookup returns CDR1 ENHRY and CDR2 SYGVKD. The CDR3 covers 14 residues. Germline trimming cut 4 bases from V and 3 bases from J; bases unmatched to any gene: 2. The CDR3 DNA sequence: TGTGCCATCAGTGGAGGACAGGGGGAAGAGACCCAGTACTTC. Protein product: CAISGGQGEETQYF.

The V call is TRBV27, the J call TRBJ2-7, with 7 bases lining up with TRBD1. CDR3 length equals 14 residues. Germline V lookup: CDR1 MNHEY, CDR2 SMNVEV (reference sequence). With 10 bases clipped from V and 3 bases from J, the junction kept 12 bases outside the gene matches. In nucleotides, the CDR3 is TGTGCCACCCGACCGACAGGGAGCCACTACGAGCAGTACTTC. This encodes CATRPTGSHYEQYF.

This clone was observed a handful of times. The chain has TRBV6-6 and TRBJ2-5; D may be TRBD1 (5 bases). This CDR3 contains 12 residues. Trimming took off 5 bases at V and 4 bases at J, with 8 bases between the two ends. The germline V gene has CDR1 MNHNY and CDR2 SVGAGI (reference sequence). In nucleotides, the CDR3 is TGTGCCAGCAGTCTAGGGGTAGAGACCCAGTACTTC. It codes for CASSLGVETQYF.

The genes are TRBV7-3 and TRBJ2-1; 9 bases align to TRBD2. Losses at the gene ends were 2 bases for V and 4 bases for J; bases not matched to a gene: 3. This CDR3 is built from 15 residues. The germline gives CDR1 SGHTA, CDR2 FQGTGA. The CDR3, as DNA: TGTGCCAGCAGCTTATCTAGCGGGAAATACAATGAGCAGTTCTTC. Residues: CASSLSSGKYNEQFF.

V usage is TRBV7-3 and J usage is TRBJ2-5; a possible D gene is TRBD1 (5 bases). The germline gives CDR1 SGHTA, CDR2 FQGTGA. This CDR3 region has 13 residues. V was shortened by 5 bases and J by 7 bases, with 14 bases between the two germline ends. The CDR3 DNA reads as TGTGCCAGCAGCACCTTCCAGGGTCGGACCCAGTACTTC. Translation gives CASSTFQGRTQYF.